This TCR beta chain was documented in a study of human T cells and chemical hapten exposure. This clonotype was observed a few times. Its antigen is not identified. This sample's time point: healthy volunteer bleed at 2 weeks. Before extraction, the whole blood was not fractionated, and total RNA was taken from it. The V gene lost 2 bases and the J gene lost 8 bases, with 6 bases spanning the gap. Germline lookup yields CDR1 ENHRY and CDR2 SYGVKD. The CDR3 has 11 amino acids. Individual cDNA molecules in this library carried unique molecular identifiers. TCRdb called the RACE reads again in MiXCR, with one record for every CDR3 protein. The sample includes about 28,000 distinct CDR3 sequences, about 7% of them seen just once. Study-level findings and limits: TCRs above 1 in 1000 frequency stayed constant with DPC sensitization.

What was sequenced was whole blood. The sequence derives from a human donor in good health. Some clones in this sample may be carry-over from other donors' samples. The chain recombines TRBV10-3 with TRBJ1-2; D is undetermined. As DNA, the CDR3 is TGTGCCATCAGTGAGGTGGGAGGCTACACCTTC. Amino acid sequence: CAISEVGGYTF.